This T cell receptor beta chain was obtained from a study of blood T cell repertoires in COVID-19. At the level of the study: From T cells, B-cell-depleted T cells, or PBMCs came the material, which was cDNA or gDNA.

In Seattle, patients joined the study during active infection and were tracked longitudinally. Sequenced by immunoSEQ multiplex PCR; TCRdb stores in-frame clones only, minus some. The repertoire holds hundreds of thousands of clones, with 80% to 90% as singletons. This CDR3 region has 12 residues. V was shortened by 6 bases and J by 8 bases, with 9 bases between the two germline ends. Germline CDR1 reads KGHDR; CDR2 reads SFDVKD. What was sequenced was peripheral blood. The sequence was obtained from a woman aged 70-85 years with COVID-19, enrolled during active disease. The rearrangement links TRBV24-1 to TRBJ2-2; no definite D call. CDR3 DNA: TGTGCCACCAGTTCCCCATTTGGGGAGCTGTTTTTT. Translated: CATSSPFGELFF.